This record concerns one T cell receptor (beta chain) sequence. The target antigen is unknown. This entry is derived from a study of shared clonotypes between healthy human individuals. The study's findings and limits: Naive CD4 clonotypes overlapped across a handful of donors at approximately 5.5%.

The germline V and J ends were trimmed by 0 bases and 3 bases, with 12 bases remaining between them. CDR1 and CDR2 (germline): LGHNA, YSLEER. The CDR3 contains 15 residues. Positive CCR7 selection of CD45RO-negative cells yielded the naive CD8 cells, and terminally differentiated effector memory CD45RA+ cells were excluded. Recent acute infections and vaccinations were absent in the healthy HIV-negative adult donors. TCRdb's table, derived via immunoSEQ multiplex PCR, lists solely in-frame clones and lacks some. The table has about 600,000 clones, roughly 98% seen once. The gene calls are TRBV4-3 and TRBJ2-7, with TRBD1 as a possible D gene (5 bases). The sequenced sample consisted of naive CD8+ T cells sorted from blood. The sequence came from a man aged 25-45 years in good health. This CDR3 reads CASSQDPGPLYEQYF. The CDR3 nucleotides read TGCGCCAGCAGCCAAGATCCAGGGCCACTCTACGAGCAGTACTTC.